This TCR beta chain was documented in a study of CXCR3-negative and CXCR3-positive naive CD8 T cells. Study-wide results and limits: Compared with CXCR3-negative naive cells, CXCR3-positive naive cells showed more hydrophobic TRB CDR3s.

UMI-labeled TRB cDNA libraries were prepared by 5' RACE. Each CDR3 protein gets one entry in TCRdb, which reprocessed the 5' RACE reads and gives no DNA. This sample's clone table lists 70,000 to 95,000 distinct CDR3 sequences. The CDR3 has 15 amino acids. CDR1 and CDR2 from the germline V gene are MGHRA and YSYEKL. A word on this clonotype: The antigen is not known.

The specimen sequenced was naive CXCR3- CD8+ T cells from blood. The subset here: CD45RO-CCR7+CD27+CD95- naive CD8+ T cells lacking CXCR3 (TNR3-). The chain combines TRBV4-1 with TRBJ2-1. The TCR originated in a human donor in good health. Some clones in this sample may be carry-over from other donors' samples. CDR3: CASSQDPSEDNEQFF.